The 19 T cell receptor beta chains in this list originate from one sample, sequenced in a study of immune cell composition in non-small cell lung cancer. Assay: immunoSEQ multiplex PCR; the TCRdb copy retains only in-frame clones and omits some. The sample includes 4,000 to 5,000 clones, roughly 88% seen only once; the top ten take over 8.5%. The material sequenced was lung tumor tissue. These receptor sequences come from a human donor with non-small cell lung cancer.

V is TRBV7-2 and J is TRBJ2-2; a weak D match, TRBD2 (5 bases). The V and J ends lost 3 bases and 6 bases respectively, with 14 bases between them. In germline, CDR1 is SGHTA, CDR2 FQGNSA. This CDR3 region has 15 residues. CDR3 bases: TGTGCCAGCAGCTTCGCGGTGATCGGGGCCGGGGAGCTGTTTTTT. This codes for CASSFAVIGAGELFF.

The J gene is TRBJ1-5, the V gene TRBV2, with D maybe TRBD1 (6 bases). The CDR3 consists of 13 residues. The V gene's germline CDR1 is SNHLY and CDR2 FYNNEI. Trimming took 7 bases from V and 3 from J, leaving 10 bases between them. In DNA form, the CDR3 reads TGTGCCAGCAAGAGGGACAACAATCAGCCCCAGCATTTT. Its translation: CASKRDNNQPQHF.

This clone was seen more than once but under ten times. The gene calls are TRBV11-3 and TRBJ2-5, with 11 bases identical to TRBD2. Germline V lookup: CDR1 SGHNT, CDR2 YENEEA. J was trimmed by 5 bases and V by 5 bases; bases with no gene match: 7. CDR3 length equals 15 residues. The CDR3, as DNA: TGTGCCAGCAGCCCGGGACTAGCGGAGGCGGAGACCCAGTACTTC. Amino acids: CASSPGLAEAETQYF.

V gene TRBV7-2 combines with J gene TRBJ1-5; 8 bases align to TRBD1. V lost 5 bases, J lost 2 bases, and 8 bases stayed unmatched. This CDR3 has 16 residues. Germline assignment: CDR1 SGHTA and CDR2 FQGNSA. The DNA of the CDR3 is TGTGCCAGCAGCGTTGGACAGGGTAGGGGCAATCAGCCCCAGCATTTT. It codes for CASSVGQGRGNQPQHF.

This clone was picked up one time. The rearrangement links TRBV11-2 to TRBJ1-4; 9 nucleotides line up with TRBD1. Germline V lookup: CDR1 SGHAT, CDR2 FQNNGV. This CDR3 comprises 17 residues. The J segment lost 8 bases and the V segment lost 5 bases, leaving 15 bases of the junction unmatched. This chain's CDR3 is CASSPPRGTGLDEKLFF. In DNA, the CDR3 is TGTGCCAGCAGCCCCCCCCGTGGGACAGGGTTGGACGAAAAACTGTTTTTT.

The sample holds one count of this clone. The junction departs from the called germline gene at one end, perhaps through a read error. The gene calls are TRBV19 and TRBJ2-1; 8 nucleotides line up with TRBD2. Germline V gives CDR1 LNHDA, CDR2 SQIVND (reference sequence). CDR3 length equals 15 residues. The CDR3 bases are TGTGCCAGTAGTGTATCGGGACTAGGAACCCCTGAGCAATTCTTC. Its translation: CASSVSGLGTPEQFF.

The CDR3 loop reads CASSEYVRNEQFF. The CDR3 bases are TGTGCCAGCAGTGAATACGTCCGCAATGAGCAGTTCTTC. J is TRBJ2-1 and V is TRBV25-1; no clear D gene. V gave up 0 bases and J gave up 6 bases, with 6 bases separating them. Germline V gene data show CDR1 as MGHDK and CDR2 as SYGVNS. The CDR3 sequence is 13 residues long.

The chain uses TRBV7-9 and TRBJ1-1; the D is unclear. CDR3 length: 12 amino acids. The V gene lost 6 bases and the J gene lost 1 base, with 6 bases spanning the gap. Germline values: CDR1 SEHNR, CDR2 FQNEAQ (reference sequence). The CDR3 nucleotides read TGTGCCAGCAGTCGACAGAACACTGAAGCTTTCTTT. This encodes CASSRQNTEAFF.

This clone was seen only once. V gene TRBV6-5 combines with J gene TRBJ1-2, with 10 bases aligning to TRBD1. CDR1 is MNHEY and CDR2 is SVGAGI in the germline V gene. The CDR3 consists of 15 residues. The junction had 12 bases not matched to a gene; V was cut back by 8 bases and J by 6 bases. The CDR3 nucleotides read TGTGCCAGCTGTGGACAGGGGGATTTTCTGCATGGCTACACCTTC. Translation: CASCGQGDFLHGYTF.

DNA of the CDR3: TGTGCCAGCAGCTTAGTAGCGGGAGAGGGGGTCGGGGAGCAGTTCTTC. Protein: CASSLVAGEGVGEQFF. The chain has TRBV7-6 and TRBJ2-1, with 9 bases that match TRBD2. This CDR3 is 16 amino acids long. CDR1 and CDR2 (germline): SGHVS, FNYEAQ. The V and J ends lost 1 base and 10 bases, in that order; junction bases with no gene match: 11.

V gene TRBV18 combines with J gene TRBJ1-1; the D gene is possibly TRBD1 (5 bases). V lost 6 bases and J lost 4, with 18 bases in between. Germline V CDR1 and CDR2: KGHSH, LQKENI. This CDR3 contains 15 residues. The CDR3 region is CASSKYAGMFTEAFF. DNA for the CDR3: TGTGCCAGCTCTAAATACGCAGGGATGTTCACTGAAGCTTTCTTT.

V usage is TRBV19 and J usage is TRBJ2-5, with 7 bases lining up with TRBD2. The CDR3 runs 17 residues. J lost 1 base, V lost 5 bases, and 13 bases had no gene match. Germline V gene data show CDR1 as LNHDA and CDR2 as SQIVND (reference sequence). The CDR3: CASSPVVRGESQETQYF. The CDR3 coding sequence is TGTGCCAGTAGTCCAGTGGTCCGGGGGGAGTCCCAAGAGACCCAGTACTTC. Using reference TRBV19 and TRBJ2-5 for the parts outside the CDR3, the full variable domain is DGGITQSPKYLFRKEGQNVTLSCEQNLNHDAMYWYRQDPGQGLRLIYYSQIVNDFQKGDIAEGYSVSREKKESFPLTVTSAQKNPTAFYLCASSPVVRGESQETQYFGPGTRLLVL.

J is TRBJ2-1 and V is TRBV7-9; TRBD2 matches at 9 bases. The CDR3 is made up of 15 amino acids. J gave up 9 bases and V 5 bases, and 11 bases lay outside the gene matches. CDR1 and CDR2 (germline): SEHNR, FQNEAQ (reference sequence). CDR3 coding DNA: TGTGCCAGCAGCCCCAGGGGCGGGAGGGGTATTGAGCAGTTCTTC. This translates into CASSPRGGRGIEQFF.

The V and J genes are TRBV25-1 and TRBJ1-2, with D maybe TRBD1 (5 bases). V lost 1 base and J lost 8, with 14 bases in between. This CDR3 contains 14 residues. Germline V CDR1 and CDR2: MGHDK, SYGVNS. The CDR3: CASSEFQGGGGYTF. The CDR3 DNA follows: TGTGCCAGCAGTGAATTTCAGGGCGGGGGAGGCTACACCTTC.

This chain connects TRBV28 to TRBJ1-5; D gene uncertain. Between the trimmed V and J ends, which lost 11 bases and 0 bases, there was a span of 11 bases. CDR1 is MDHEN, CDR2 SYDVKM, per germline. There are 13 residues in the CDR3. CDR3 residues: CAFGRDSNQPQHF. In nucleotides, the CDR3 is TGTGCCTTCGGACGGGATAGCAATCAGCCCCAGCATTTT. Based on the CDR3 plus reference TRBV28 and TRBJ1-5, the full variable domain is DVKVTQSSRYLVKRTGEKVFLECVQDMDHENMFWYRQDPGLGLRLIYFSYDVKMKEKGDIPEGYSVSREKKERFSLILESASTNQTSMYLCAFGRDSNQPQHFGDGTRLSIL.

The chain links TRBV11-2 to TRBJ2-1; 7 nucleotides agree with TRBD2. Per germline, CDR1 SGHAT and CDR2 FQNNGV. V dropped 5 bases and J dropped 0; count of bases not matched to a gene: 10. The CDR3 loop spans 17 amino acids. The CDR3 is CASSPRVGGSSYNEQFF. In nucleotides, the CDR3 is TGTGCCAGCAGCCCCCGCGTGGGCGGGAGCTCCTACAATGAGCAGTTCTTC.

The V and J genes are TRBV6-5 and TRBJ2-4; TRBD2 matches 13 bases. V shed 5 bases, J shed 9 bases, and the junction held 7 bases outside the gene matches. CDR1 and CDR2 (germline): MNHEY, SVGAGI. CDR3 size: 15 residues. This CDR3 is CASSRTSGSDGIQYF. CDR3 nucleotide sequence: TGTGCCAGCAGTAGGACTAGCGGGAGCGATGGCATTCAGTACTTC.

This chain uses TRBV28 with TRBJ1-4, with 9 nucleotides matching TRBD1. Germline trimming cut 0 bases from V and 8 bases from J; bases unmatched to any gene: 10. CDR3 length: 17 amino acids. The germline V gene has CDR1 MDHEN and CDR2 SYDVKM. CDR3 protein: CASSLWEDRGIGEKLFF. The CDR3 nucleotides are TGTGCCAGCAGTTTATGGGAGGACAGGGGAATCGGGGAAAAACTGTTTTTT.

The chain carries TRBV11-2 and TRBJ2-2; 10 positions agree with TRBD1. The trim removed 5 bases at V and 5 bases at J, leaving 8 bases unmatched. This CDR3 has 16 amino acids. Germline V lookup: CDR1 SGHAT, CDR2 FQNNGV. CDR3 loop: CASSHRQGAETGELFF. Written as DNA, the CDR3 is TGTGCCAGCAGCCACCGACAGGGGGCGGAAACCGGGGAGCTGTTTTTT.